These T cell receptor beta chains were read from a single sample in a study of T-cell reconstitution after alpha-beta-depleted transplantation in children. TCRdb ran MiXCR on the PCR reads and lists one entry per CDR3 protein. The sample has 900,000 or so distinct CDR3 sequences, 15% to 20% seen once. The input for sequencing was PBMCs, mostly from graft donor cells, taken 360 days after TCRalphabeta/CD19-depleted stem cell transplant. The source is a male patient younger than 18 who had a stem cell transplant for acute lymphoblastic leukemia, so the T cells may come from the graft donor. The CDR3 runs from the conserved cysteine through the conserved F or W. Each record gives: J gene, clone size, V gene, D gene, CDR3 DNA, CDR3 protein. A D gene is named only where the DNA matches it firmly. Where a row states a size, it is once, few, many or the class of an expanded clone; other rows omit it.

J gene: TRBJ2-2
clone size: .
V gene: TRBV6-1
D gene: .
CDR3 DNA: TGTGCCAGCAGTGAAATTACAGACTACACCGGGGAGCTGTTTTTT
CDR3 protein: CASSEITDYTGELFF

J gene: TRBJ2-1
clone size: .
V gene: TRBV28
D gene: .
CDR3 DNA: TGTGCCAGCAGTTCAAGTCTTGGTGAGCAGTTCTTC
CDR3 protein: CASSSSLGEQFF

J gene: TRBJ2-3
clone size: few
V gene: TRBV12-3/TRBV12-4
D gene: .
CDR3 DNA: TGTGCCAGCAGTTCCGTACCGGGACCCCGCACAGATACGCAGTATTTT
CDR3 protein: CASSSVPGPRTDTQYF

J gene: TRBJ2-3
clone size: few
V gene: TRBV6-5
D gene: .
CDR3 DNA: TGTGCCAGCAGTTACTCTCTTACGGTTAGCGCGGCAGATACGCAGTATTTT
CDR3 protein: CASSYSLTVSAADTQYF

J gene: TRBJ1-5
clone size: once
V gene: TRBV20-1
D gene: .
CDR3 DNA: TGCAGTGCCCAATCTGGGGAGCAGCCCCAGCATTTT
CDR3 protein: CSAQSGEQPQHF

J gene: TRBJ2-6
clone size: .
V gene: TRBV12-3/TRBV12-4
D gene: .
CDR3 DNA: TGTGCCAGCAGTTTAGCCTTTCTCTCTGAGACAGTCTGGGCTGGGGCCAACGTCCTGACTTTC
CDR3 protein: CASSLAFLSETVWAGANVLTF

J gene: TRBJ1-1
clone size: few
V gene: TRBV29-1
D gene: .
CDR3 DNA: TGCAGCACACGCGGGGGGGGACACCTGAGCACTGAAGCTTTCTTT
CDR3 protein: CSTRGGGHLSTEAFF

J gene: TRBJ2-5
clone size: few
V gene: TRBV7-9
D gene: .
CDR3 DNA: TGTGCCAGCAGCCCCCCTAGTGTTCAAGAGACCCAGTACTTC
CDR3 protein: CASSPPSVQETQYF

J gene: TRBJ2-1
clone size: many
V gene: TRBV24-1
D gene: .
CDR3 DNA: TGTGCCACCAGTGATTTGTCCGGGGGTGGGTCCTACAATGAGCAGTTCTTC
CDR3 protein: CATSDLSGGGSYNEQFF

J gene: TRBJ2-7
clone size: few
V gene: TRBV5-1
D gene: TRBD2
CDR3 DNA: TGCGCCAGCAGCTCAGGACTAGCGGGTATACAGCAGTACTTC
CDR3 protein: CASSSGLAGIQQYF

J gene: TRBJ1-1
clone size: few
V gene: TRBV3-1
D gene: .
CDR3 DNA: TGTGCCAGCAGTCAGAGGAGCGTACGGCAGGGCGCCTTCTTT
CDR3 protein: CASSQRSVRQGAFF

J gene: TRBJ1-6
clone size: .
V gene: TRBV7-6
D gene: .
CDR3 DNA: TGTGCCAGCAGCTTACGTGACAGTGGGTATTCACCCCTCCACTTT
CDR3 protein: CASSLRDSGYSPLHF

J gene: TRBJ2-7
clone size: few
V gene: TRBV5-1
D gene: TRBD1
CDR3 DNA: TGCGCCAGCAGCCCAAGGACAGGGACAAGCTCCTACGAGCAGTACTTC
CDR3 protein: CASSPRTGTSSYEQYF

J gene: TRBJ2-7
clone size: .
V gene: TRBV27
D gene: .
CDR3 DNA: TGTGCCTCCCGCGGAGGGGCTGACTACGAGCAGTACTTC
CDR3 protein: CASRGGADYEQYF

J gene: TRBJ1-1
clone size: .
V gene: TRBV6-5
D gene: .
CDR3 DNA: TGTGCCAGCAGGCTGCACACTGAAGCTTTCTTT
CDR3 protein: CASRLHTEAFF

J gene: TRBJ2-2
clone size: few
V gene: TRBV9
D gene: TRBD1
CDR3 DNA: TGTGCCAGCAGGGAGACAGGGGGCCCTATTGGGGAGCTGTTTTTT
CDR3 protein: CASRETGGPIGELFF

J gene: TRBJ2-3
clone size: .
V gene: TRBV7-9
D gene: .
CDR3 DNA: TGTGCCAGCAGCCGTAGCGGAGTCGATCTAAGCACAGATACGCAGTATTTT
CDR3 protein: CASSRSGVDLSTDTQYF

J gene: TRBJ2-5
clone size: few
V gene: TRBV5-1
D gene: TRBD1
CDR3 DNA: TGCGCCAGCAGAACCCCCGGGACAGGACAAGAGACCCAGTACTTC
CDR3 protein: CASRTPGTGQETQYF

J gene: TRBJ2-1
clone size: .
V gene: TRBV7-9
D gene: TRBD2
CDR3 DNA: TGTGCCAGCAGCTTCCCGGGACTAGCAGGGATCTTC
CDR3 protein: CASSFPGLAGIF

J gene: TRBJ2-2
clone size: few
V gene: TRBV14
D gene: .
CDR3 DNA: TGTGCCAGCAGCCAAGAATGGGGTCGGCGTGGGAACACCGGGGAGCTGTTTTTT
CDR3 protein: CASSQEWGRRGNTGELFF

J gene: TRBJ1-4
clone size: few
V gene: TRBV7-9
D gene: TRBD1
CDR3 DNA: TGTGCCAGCAGCCACCCGGGACAGTCCAATGAAAAACTGTTTTTT
CDR3 protein: CASSHPGQSNEKLFF

J gene: TRBJ2-7
clone size: .
V gene: TRBV5-1
D gene: TRBD1
CDR3 DNA: TGCGCCAGCAGCTTGGGATCGCAGGGGGTTTCCTACGAGCAGTACTTC
CDR3 protein: CASSLGSQGVSYEQYF

J gene: TRBJ2-3
clone size: few
V gene: TRBV5-1
D gene: .
CDR3 DNA: TGCGCCAGCAGCTTGGAGGACAGCTACACAGATACGCAGTATTTT
CDR3 protein: CASSLEDSYTDTQYF

J gene: TRBJ2-7
clone size: few
V gene: TRBV10-3
D gene: TRBD2
CDR3 DNA: TGTGCCATCAGTGAGTCGGGACTAGCCATCAACGAGCAGTACTTC
CDR3 protein: CAISESGLAINEQYF

J gene: TRBJ2-1
clone size: many
V gene: TRBV29-1
D gene: .
CDR3 DNA: TGCAGCGTCGAGAGGGGGGATGAGCAGTTCTTC
CDR3 protein: CSVERGDEQFF

J gene: TRBJ1-4
clone size: .
V gene: TRBV5-4
D gene: TRBD1
CDR3 DNA: TGTGCCAGCAGCTTAGGAGACAGGGATGAAAAACTGTTTTTT
CDR3 protein: CASSLGDRDEKLFF

J gene: TRBJ2-3
clone size: few
V gene: TRBV24-1
D gene: .
CDR3 DNA: TGTGCCACCAGTGATGGACTATTGACGCAGTATTTT
CDR3 protein: CATSDGLLTQYF

J gene: TRBJ1-5
clone size: .
V gene: TRBV28
D gene: TRBD1
CDR3 DNA: TGTGCCAGCAACCATGATAAGGGGGCCCTTAGCAATCAGCCCCAGCATTTT
CDR3 protein: CASNHDKGALSNQPQHF

J gene: TRBJ2-2
clone size: few
V gene: TRBV24-1
D gene: .
CDR3 DNA: TGTGCCACCAGTGATTGGGGCCGGACCGGGGAGCTGTTTTTT
CDR3 protein: CATSDWGRTGELFF

J gene: TRBJ1-5
clone size: .
V gene: TRBV12-3/TRBV12-4
D gene: .
CDR3 DNA: TGTGCCAGCAGTTTTGGGCAGGGGTTGCAGCCCCAGCATTTT
CDR3 protein: CASSFGQGLQPQHF

J gene: TRBJ2-1
clone size: many
V gene: TRBV7-3
D gene: TRBD2
CDR3 DNA: TGTGCCAGCAGCTTCGATCGGCCTAGCGGTCCCTACAATGAGCAGTTCTTC
CDR3 protein: CASSFDRPSGPYNEQFF

J gene: TRBJ1-4
clone size: few
V gene: TRBV6-5
D gene: .
CDR3 DNA: TGTGCCAGCAGTCCCCTGGCAGGACAAAATGAAAAACTGTTTTTT
CDR3 protein: CASSPLAGQNEKLFF

J gene: TRBJ2-1
clone size: .
V gene: TRBV20-1
D gene: .
CDR3 DNA: TGCAGCAAACAAGTCCGGGGTGCCCTCGGTGGGGAGTTCTTC
CDR3 protein: CSKQVRGALGGEFF

J gene: TRBJ1-5
clone size: .
V gene: TRBV7-8
D gene: TRBD1
CDR3 DNA: TGTGCCAGCAGCCCGACAGGGGGAAGAAGTCAGCCCCAGCATTTT
CDR3 protein: CASSPTGGRSQPQHF

J gene: TRBJ2-7
clone size: many
V gene: TRBV5-1
D gene: .
CDR3 DNA: TGCGCCAGCAGCTTGACCGGGACTTACTACGAGCAGTACTTC
CDR3 protein: CASSLTGTYYEQYF

J gene: TRBJ2-2
clone size: .
V gene: TRBV3-1
D gene: TRBD2
CDR3 DNA: TGTGCCAGCAGCCAAGGACTAGCCCCGCTGGAGCTGTTTTTT
CDR3 protein: CASSQGLAPLELFF

J gene: TRBJ1-2
clone size: few
V gene: TRBV12-3/TRBV12-4
D gene: .
CDR3 DNA: TGTGCCAGCAGTTTGAGGGTTTTCGACTATGGCTACACCTTC
CDR3 protein: CASSLRVFDYGYTF

J gene: TRBJ1-2
clone size: few
V gene: TRBV7-9
D gene: .
CDR3 DNA: TGTGCCAGCAGCTTGGGGGCAGGGCAAGCTGGCTACACCTTC
CDR3 protein: CASSLGAGQAGYTF

J gene: TRBJ2-5
clone size: many
V gene: TRBV4-2
D gene: TRBD2
CDR3 DNA: TGTGCCAGCAGCCGAGTAGCGGGAGAAGAGACCCAGTACTTC
CDR3 protein: CASSRVAGEETQYF

J gene: TRBJ2-5
clone size: many
V gene: TRBV12-3/TRBV12-4
D gene: .
CDR3 DNA: TGTGCCAGCAGGGAAGGAGAGACCCAGTACTTC
CDR3 protein: CASREGETQYF

J gene: TRBJ2-3
clone size: few
V gene: TRBV12-3/TRBV12-4
D gene: TRBD1
CDR3 DNA: TGTGCCAGCAGTTTAGGGACAGGGTCCGGAGATACGCAGTATTTT
CDR3 protein: CASSLGTGSGDTQYF

J gene: TRBJ1-5
clone size: .
V gene: TRBV4-1
D gene: .
CDR3 DNA: TGCGCCAGCAGCGTCCGGGACACGTACAATCAGCCCCAGCATTTT
CDR3 protein: CASSVRDTYNQPQHF

J gene: TRBJ2-5
clone size: few
V gene: TRBV5-1
D gene: TRBD2
CDR3 DNA: TGCGCCAGCAGCTCGACCGGGACTAGTACTTCCCAAGAGACCCAGTACTTC
CDR3 protein: CASSSTGTSTSQETQYF

J gene: TRBJ2-1
clone size: few
V gene: TRBV5-5
D gene: TRBD1
CDR3 DNA: TGTGCCAGCAGCTACGTTCCGGGACAGGGAATGTACAATGAGCAGTTCTTC
CDR3 protein: CASSYVPGQGMYNEQFF

J gene: TRBJ2-3
clone size: few
V gene: TRBV20-1
D gene: TRBD2
CDR3 DNA: TGCAGTGCTCGACGACTAGCGGGAGCTGCAGATACGCAGTATTTT
CDR3 protein: CSARRLAGAADTQYF

J gene: TRBJ2-2
clone size: .
V gene: TRBV6-2/TRBV6-3
D gene: TRBD2
CDR3 DNA: TGTGCCAGCAGCCTCACAGGACTAGTTTCCGGGGAGCTGTTTTTT
CDR3 protein: CASSLTGLVSGELFF

J gene: TRBJ1-5
clone size: few
V gene: TRBV20-1
D gene: .
CDR3 DNA: TGCAGTGCTAGGGGGACCAATCAGCCCCAGCATTTT
CDR3 protein: CSARGTNQPQHF

J gene: TRBJ1-5
clone size: .
V gene: TRBV20-1
D gene: .
CDR3 DNA: TGCAGTGCTCGGCAAACAGGCATCATGAATAGCAATCAGCCCCAGCATTTT
CDR3 protein: CSARQTGIMNSNQPQHF

J gene: TRBJ2-2
clone size: few
V gene: TRBV7-8
D gene: .
CDR3 DNA: TGTGCCAGCAGCGCCGCGGGACACGCGAACACCGGGGAGCTGTTTTTT
CDR3 protein: CASSAAGHANTGELFF